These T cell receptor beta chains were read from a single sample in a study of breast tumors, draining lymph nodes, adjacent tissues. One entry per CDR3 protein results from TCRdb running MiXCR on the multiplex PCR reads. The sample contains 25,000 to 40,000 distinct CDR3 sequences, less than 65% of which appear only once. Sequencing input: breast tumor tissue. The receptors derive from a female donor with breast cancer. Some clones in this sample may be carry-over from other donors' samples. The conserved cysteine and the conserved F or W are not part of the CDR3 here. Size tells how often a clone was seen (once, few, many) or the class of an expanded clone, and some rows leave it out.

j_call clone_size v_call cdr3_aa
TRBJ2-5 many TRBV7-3 ASSLTGGGETQY
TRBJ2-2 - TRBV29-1 SVRQAGELF
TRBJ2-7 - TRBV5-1 ASSRTASSYEQY
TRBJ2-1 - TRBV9 ASSVAGAGGHNEQF
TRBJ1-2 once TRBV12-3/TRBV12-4 ASSFAEYGYT
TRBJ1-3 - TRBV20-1 SARDSGNTIY
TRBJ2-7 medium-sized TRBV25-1 ASSYGSYEQY
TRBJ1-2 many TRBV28 ASSLPGTVRGYT
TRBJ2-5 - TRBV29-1 SVRTSKETQY
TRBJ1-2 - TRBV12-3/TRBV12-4 ASSRTEYGYT
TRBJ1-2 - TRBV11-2 ASSLGNRGLGYT
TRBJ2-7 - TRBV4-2 ASSQGLNSYEQY
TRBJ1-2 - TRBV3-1 ASSPTTQVEGDYGYT
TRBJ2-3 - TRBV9 ASSALAGGGTDTQY
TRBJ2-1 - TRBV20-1 SAINQFYNEQF
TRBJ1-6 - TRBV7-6 ASSLAGLPLH
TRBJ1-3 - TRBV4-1 ASSQPSGQRNTIY
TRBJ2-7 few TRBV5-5 ASSGGGAVPYEQY
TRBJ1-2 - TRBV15 ATSPEDRENYGYT
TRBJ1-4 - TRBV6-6 ASSYRSTNEKLF
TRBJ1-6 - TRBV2 ASSERAGGRSPLH
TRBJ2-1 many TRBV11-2 ASRFSDGGGNEQF
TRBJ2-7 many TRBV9 ASSPRLAGYEQY
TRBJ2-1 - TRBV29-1 SVEEGSGTNEQF
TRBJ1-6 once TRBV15 ATSRVAGDSPLH
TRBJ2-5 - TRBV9 ASSVTGTLSETQY
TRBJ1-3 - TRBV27 ASGGRAGNTIY
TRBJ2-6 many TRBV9 ASSVRREGAISGANVLT
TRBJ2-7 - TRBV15 ATSSGLDGTSGQYEQY
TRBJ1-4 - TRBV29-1 SVEGRMEKLF
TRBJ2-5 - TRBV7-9 AGSLTGQLGY
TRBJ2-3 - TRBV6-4 ASSDSRQGSTDTQY
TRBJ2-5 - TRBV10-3 AIREAETQY
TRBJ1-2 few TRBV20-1 SAGKTGVYGYT
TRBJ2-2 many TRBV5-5 ASSLLAAFGYYTGELF
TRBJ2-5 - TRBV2 ASKVGDTSGAQY